The entry below gives a single TCR beta chain sequence along with its context. Antigen unknown. These data originate in a study of glioma-infiltrating T cells. General study results and limits: Very few CDR3 sequences were shared between tissue and blood.

The CDR3 length is 16 residues. Looked up from germline, CDR1 is LGHNA and CDR2 is YNFKEQ. V lost 5 bases to trimming and J lost 2 bases, with 17 bases between them. Amplification of TCR alpha and beta CDR3 regions from RNA used iRepertoire nested multiplex PCR. TCRdb re-analysed the multiplex PCR reads in MiXCR, keeping a single row per CDR3 protein. This table holds over 120,000 distinct CDR3 sequences, more than 35% found once. Sequencing was done on a sample of glioma tissue, nonneoplastic brain tissue, or PBMCs (not recorded which). This clonotype originated in a human donor with low-grade glioma or glioblastoma, undergoing nonglioma brain surgery, or in good health (not recorded which). The genes are TRBV4-2 and TRBJ2-3; TRBD2 might be the D (5 bases). The CDR3 sequence is CASSAQVASNTDTQYF. The CDR3 bases are TGTGCCAGCAGCGCCCAAGTGGCTAGCAACACAGATACGCAGTATTTT.